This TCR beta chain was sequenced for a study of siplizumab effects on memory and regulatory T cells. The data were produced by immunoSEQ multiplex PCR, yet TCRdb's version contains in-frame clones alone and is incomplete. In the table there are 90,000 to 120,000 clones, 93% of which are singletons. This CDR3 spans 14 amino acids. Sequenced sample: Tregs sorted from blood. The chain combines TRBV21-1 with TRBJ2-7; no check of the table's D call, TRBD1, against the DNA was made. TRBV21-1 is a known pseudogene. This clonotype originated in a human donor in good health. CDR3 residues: CASSPPRTVLEQYF. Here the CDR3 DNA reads TGTGCCAGCAGCCCTCCCCGGACAGTTCTCGAGCAGTACTTC.